The 18 T cell receptor beta chains below come from one sample, sequenced in a study of T cell responses to AZD1222 COVID-19 vaccine (dated by TCRdb to the early 2020s). This specimen's time point label, interpreted: baseline before first vaccination. Libraries were constructed by the immunoSEQ multiplex PCR assay. Held by TCRdb, this immuneACCESS table contains in-frame sequences only and omits some clones. Under half of the omission traces to an unresolved V gene where checked; the cause of the rest is unknown. The sample contains about 120,000 clones, approximately 90% of them found a single time. In total, the top ten clones hold 9% to 15% of the sample. The sequencing here drew on peripheral blood, taken on day 0 of AZD1222 vaccination. Receptors originate from an adult in good health.

This clone was detected only a few times. This rearrangement joins TRBV2 to TRBJ1-2; D uncertain. V lost 1 base to trimming and J lost 4 bases, with 10 bases between them. The CDR3 runs to 14 residues. In germline, CDR1 is SNHLY, CDR2 FYNNEI. The CDR3 DNA sequence: TGTGCCAGCAGTGAAGTGAGCCAAAGCTATGGCTACACCTTC. It specifies CASSEVSQSYGYTF. Filled out from reference TRBV2 and TRBJ1-2, the complete variable domain reads EPEVTQTPSHQVTQMGQEVILRCVPISNHLYFYWYRQILGQKVEFLVSFYNNEISEKSEIFDDQFSVERPDGSNFTLKIRSTKLEDSAMYFCASSEVSQSYGYTFGSGTRLTVV.

The CDR3 reads CASTNSRNEQFF. CDR3 nucleotide sequence: TGTGCCAGCACCAATAGCCGCAATGAGCAGTTCTTC. The rearrangement links TRBV28 to TRBJ2-1; D remains ambiguous. Trimming pared 7 bases from V and 6 bases from J, leaving 10 bases between. Germline V gene data show CDR1 as MDHEN and CDR2 as SYDVKM. The CDR3 runs to 12 residues. The whole variable domain, remainder taken from reference TRBV28 and TRBJ2-1, is DVKVTQSSRYLVKRTGEKVFLECVQDMDHENMFWYRQDPGLGLRLIYFSYDVKMKEKGDIPEGYSVSREKKERFSLILESASTNQTSMYLCASTNSRNEQFFGPGTRLTVL.

The V call is TRBV3-1 (or the pseudogene TRBV3-2), the J call TRBJ1-6; 11 positions match TRBD1. CDR3 size: 14 residues. V lost 2 bases to trimming and J lost 14 bases; unmatched junction nucleotides: 5. Germline loops: CDR1 LGHDT, CDR2 YNNKEL (reference sequence). CDR3: CASSQYGQGATLHF. The CDR3, as DNA: TGTGCCAGCAGCCAATATGGACAGGGGGCAACCCTCCACTTT.

The table lists this clone with a few counts. For the CDR3, the DNA is TGTGCCAGCAGCTTTGCGGGAGGGCCGACATACGAGCAGTACTTC. Residues: CASSFAGGPTYEQYF. This chain uses TRBV7-9 with TRBJ2-7; 9 positions agree with TRBD2. Germline-derived CDR1 and CDR2 are SEHNR and FQNEAQ (reference sequence). This CDR3 region has 15 residues. The V segment lost 3 bases and the J segment 4 bases; nucleotides outside the gene matches: 7.

The chain couples TRBV28 to TRBJ2-5; no clear D gene. Germline lookup yields CDR1 MDHEN and CDR2 SYDVKM. CDR3 length: 12 amino acids. V was shortened by 4 bases and J by 5 bases, with 8 bases between the two germline ends. The DNA for the CDR3 is TGTGCCAGCAGTTCCCGGATGGAGACCCAGTACTTC. Protein sequence: CASSSRMETQYF.

The V gene is TRBV5-1, the J gene TRBJ2-1; 9 bases map to TRBD1. V lost 1 base and J lost 7; bases outside the gene matches: 6. Per the germline V gene, CDR1 is SGHRS and CDR2 is YFSETQ. This CDR3 comprises 15 residues. CDR3 protein: CASSLTGGPLNEQFF. CDR3 bases: TGCGCCAGCAGCTTGACAGGGGGCCCATTAAATGAGCAGTTCTTC.

V gene TRBV19 combines with J gene TRBJ1-2; 8 bases align to TRBD1. Germline CDR1 reads LNHDA; CDR2 reads SQIVND (reference sequence). With 8 bases clipped from V and 4 bases from J, the junction kept 9 bases outside the gene matches. The CDR3 loop spans 14 amino acids. The CDR3 sequence: CASCRQGLVYGYTF. The CDR3 bases are TGTGCCAGTTGTCGACAGGGGCTAGTCTATGGCTACACCTTC.

This chain links TRBV12-3 or TRBV12-4 with TRBJ1-1, with D possibly matching TRBD1 (5 bases). The CDR3 has 13 amino acids. The V and J ends lost 5 bases and 6 bases respectively, with 13 bases between them. CDR3 sequence reads: CASSLPGLAEAFF. In DNA form, the CDR3 reads TGTGCCAGCAGTCTCCCAGGGCTCGCTGAAGCTTTCTTT.

The chain recombines TRBV5-6 with TRBJ1-2; 7 bases line up with TRBD1. The CDR3 runs to 12 residues. Unmatched junction bases numbered 2, after V lost 4 bases and J lost 5 bases. Per the germline V gene, CDR1 is SGHDT and CDR2 is YYEEEE. CDR3 residues: CASSTGEYGYTF. CDR3 DNA sequence: TGTGCCAGCAGCACAGGGGAATATGGCTACACCTTC.

The chain joins TRBV5-1 to TRBJ1-1; D is unresolved. Germline values: CDR1 SGHRS, CDR2 YFSETQ. V shed 4 bases and J shed 0 bases, with 13 bases lying between them. The CDR3 length is 15 residues. The chain's CDR3 is CASSTRPGMNTEAFF. The DNA for the CDR3 is TGCGCCAGCAGCACGCGACCAGGCATGAACACTGAAGCTTTCTTT.

The rearrangement joins TRBV5-4 to TRBJ1-2; no firm D call. Germline values: CDR1 SGHNT, CDR2 YYREEE (reference sequence). Trimming removed 4 bases at V and 8 bases at J, with 15 bases between. This CDR3 has 13 residues. The CDR3 DNA follows: TGTGCCAGCAGCCTCACTTCGACCCGGGGCTACACCTTC. This codes for CASSLTSTRGYTF.

The chain links TRBV20-1 to TRBJ1-2; D remains unclear. Germline CDR1 and CDR2: DFQATT and SNEGSKA (reference sequence). This CDR3 spans 11 amino acids. Deletions cut 2 bases from V and 8 bases from J, with 9 bases between. The CDR3 DNA is TGCAGTGCTAGAACGCAGGACGGCTACACCTTC. Encoded protein: CSARTQDGYTF.

J is TRBJ1-6 and V is TRBV14; no clear D gene. The ends were cut back, 0 bases at V and 17 bases at J, with 11 bases in the middle. This CDR3 is 12 amino acids long. Germline V gene sequence: CDR1 SGHDN, CDR2 FVKESK. In DNA, the CDR3 is TGTGCCAGCAGCCAAGATCGACGGCTCATCCACTTT. Protein product: CASSQDRRLIHF.

DNA for the CDR3: TGCGCCAGCAGCTTGGGGGACAGGGGGCAAAATTCACCCCTCCACTTT. Encoded protein: CASSLGDRGQNSPLHF. The genes are TRBV5-1 and TRBJ1-6; 12 bases align to TRBD1. CDR1 and CDR2 (germline): SGHRS, YFSETQ. V lost 0 bases to trimming and J lost 7 bases; unmatched junction nucleotides: 2. The CDR3 is made up of 16 amino acids.

The rearrangement uses TRBV7-8 and TRBJ2-3; D is unresolved. CDR1 is SGHVS and CDR2 is FQNEAQ in the germline V gene. V shed 5 bases and J shed 6 bases, with 6 bases lying between them. This CDR3 spans 11 amino acids. CDR3: CASSQADTQYF. The CDR3 region has the DNA TGTGCCAGCAGCCAAGCGGATACGCAGTATTTT.

The chain has TRBV11-2 and TRBJ1-1, with TRBD1 as a possible D gene (5 bases). CDR1 and CDR2 (germline): SGHAT, FQNNGV. The CDR3 runs 15 residues. Trimming left V 4 bases short and J 4 bases short, with 16 bases between. The CDR3 coding sequence is TGTGCCAGCAGCTATCCCCTTGTTGGGGGCACTGAAGCTTTCTTT. It encodes CASSYPLVGGTEAFF.

The chain's CDR3 is CASSFTGGNSPLHF. CDR3 nucleotide sequence: TGTGCCAGTAGTTTCACCGGGGGTAATTCACCCCTCCACTTT. This chain uses TRBV19 with TRBJ1-6, with D tentatively TRBD1 (5 bases). The V end lost 5 bases, the J end lost 6 bases, and 11 bases lay between the germline ends. Germline V gene sequence: CDR1 LNHDA, CDR2 SQIVND (reference sequence). The CDR3 runs to 14 residues. Full variable domain (outside the CDR3, taken from reference TRBV19 and TRBJ1-6): DGGITQSPKYLFRKEGQNVTLSCEQNLNHDAMYWYRQDPGQGLRLIYYSQIVNDFQKGDIAEGYSVSREKKESFPLTVTSAQKNPTAFYLCASSFTGGNSPLHFGNGTRLTVT.

The chain carries TRBV5-6 and TRBJ2-2; 10 bases fit TRBD2. V lost 2 bases and J lost 4; bases outside the gene matches: 2. Germline values: CDR1 SGHDT, CDR2 YYEEEE. The CDR3 sequence is 15 residues long. The CDR3 DNA follows: TGTGCCAGCAGCTTAAGCGGGAGGGCCACCGGGGAGCTGTTTTTT. As protein: CASSLSGRATGELFF. Full variable domain (rest looked up from reference TRBV5-6 and TRBJ2-2): DAGVTQSPTHLIKTRGQQVTLRCSPKSGHDTVSWYQQALGQGPQFIFQYYEEEERQRGNFPDRFSGHQFPNYSSELNVNALLLGDSALYLCASSLSGRATGELFFGEGSRLTVL.